The 18 T cell receptor beta chains in this list originate from one sample, sequenced in a study of cytomegalovirus exposure and HLA in healthy donors. With 60 Vbeta and 13 Jbeta primers, the PCR was carried out. Profiling relied on immunoSEQ multiplex PCR, and the TCRdb table lists in-frame clones only, not all of them. The table has about 150,000 clones, under 80% seen once. The sample was PBMCs. All receptors come from a woman in her 50s in good health and CMV-seropositive.

Here the CDR3 reads CASKLEEGEQYF. The CDR3, as DNA: TGTGCCAGCAAACTAGAAGAAGGCGAGCAGTACTTC. V gene TRBV12-1 combines with J gene TRBJ2-7; TRBD2, the table's D call, lacks a check against the DNA. TRBV12-1 is recorded as a pseudogene. The CDR3 extends over 12 amino acids.

In this sample, this clone turned up a few times. This chain uses TRBV11-3 with TRBJ2-2; D may be TRBD1 (6 bases). Per the germline V gene, CDR1 is SGHNT and CDR2 is YENEEA. The ends were cut back, 0 bases at V and 0 bases at J, with 11 bases in the middle. This CDR3 contains 17 residues. CDR3 amino acids: CASSLDFRGSNTGELFF. In DNA, the CDR3 is TGTGCCAGCAGCTTAGATTTCAGGGGATCGAACACCGGGGAGCTGTTTTTT.

The chain carries TRBV6-4 and TRBJ2-7; the match to TRBD1 covers 11 bases. Germline CDR1 MRHNA, CDR2 SNTAGT. Trimming at V came to 7 bases and at J to 7 bases, leaving 6 bases not matched to a gene. The CDR3 has 13 residues. CDR3 sequence reads: CASTGQGAEEQYF. The CDR3 nucleotides are TGTGCCAGCACCGGACAGGGGGCGGAAGAGCAGTACTTC.

V usage is TRBV29-1 and J usage is TRBJ1-6; D is possibly TRBD1 (5 bases). V lost 7 bases, J lost 9 bases, and 19 bases lay in between. CDR3 length: 14 residues. The V gene's germline CDR1 is SQVTM and CDR2 ANQGSEA. CDR3 in DNA: TGCAGCGCCAGGCAGGGCCAGCAGGGTTCACCCCTCCACTTT. Residues: CSARQGQQGSPLHF.

The chain has TRBV30 and TRBJ1-1; 8 nucleotides agree with TRBD1. Germline assignment: CDR1 GTSNPN and CDR2 SVGIG (reference sequence). The CDR3 loop spans 12 amino acids. The V segment lost 4 bases and the J segment 7 bases; nucleotides outside the gene matches: 5. Here the CDR3 reads CAWTLGQVEAFF. The CDR3 DNA sequence: TGTGCCTGGACCTTGGGACAGGTTGAAGCTTTCTTT.

V usage is TRBV7-2 and J usage is TRBJ1-2; TRBD1 matches at 7 bases. The CDR3 extends over 14 amino acids. CDR1 SGHTA and CDR2 FQGNSA come from the germline V gene. Trimming took 5 bases from V and 4 from J; bases not matched to a gene: 7. CDR3 sequence reads: CASSLRQGSYGYTF. The CDR3 coding sequence is TGTGCCAGCAGCCTTAGACAGGGAAGCTATGGCTACACCTTC.

The chain recombines TRBV29-1 with TRBJ1-1, with 7 bases fitting TRBD1. The ends lost 8 bases at V and 1 base at J; junction bases unmatched: 4. Germline loops: CDR1 SQVTM, CDR2 ANQGSEA. The CDR3 covers 12 residues. CDR3 bases: TGCAGCACATGGACAGGGAACACTGAAGCTTTCTTT. Translation: CSTWTGNTEAFF.

The chain joins TRBV2 to TRBJ1-2; TRBD1 might be the D (5 bases). V was pared by 7 bases and J by 5 bases, with 11 bases between. Germline assignment: CDR1 SNHLY and CDR2 FYNNEI. CDR3 length: 12 amino acids. Here the CDR3 reads CASMTAKYGYTF. CDR3 DNA sequence: TGTGCCAGCATGACAGCGAAGTATGGCTACACCTTC.

This sequence joins TRBV2 and TRBJ1-6; TRBD1 might be the D (6 bases). V lost 8 bases and J lost 6, with 20 bases in between. The CDR3 is 16 residues long. CDR1 is SNHLY, CDR2 FYNNEI, per germline. In DNA form, the CDR3 reads TGTGCCAGCGCTTCGATGTCAGGACAGAGTAATTCACCCCTCCACTTT. Protein sequence: CASASMSGQSNSPLHF. The full variable domain, its missing parts supplied by reference TRBV2 and TRBJ1-6, is EPEVTQTPSHQVTQMGQEVILRCVPISNHLYFYWYRQILGQKVEFLVSFYNNEISEKSEIFDDQFSVERPDGSNFTLKIRSTKLEDSAMYFCASASMSGQSNSPLHFGNGTRLTVT.

The CDR3 protein is CASSIGTAADTQYF. As DNA, the CDR3 is TGTGCCAGTAGTATTGGAACGGCGGCAGATACGCAGTATTTT. The J gene is TRBJ2-3, the V gene TRBV19; the D is unclear. CDR3 length equals 14 residues. V lost 3 bases and J lost 4, with 11 bases in between. Germline CDR1 is LNHDA and CDR2 is SQIVND (reference sequence).

This clone was recorded once. The chain carries TRBV6-1 and TRBJ1-4, with 8 bases fitting TRBD1. Per the germline V gene, CDR1 is MNHNS and CDR2 is SASEGT. This CDR3 has 14 residues. J lost 7 bases, V lost 4 bases, and 5 bases had no gene match. The CDR3 DNA is TGTGCCAGCAGTGGGACAGGGACCGTTGAAAAACTGTTTTTT. Its protein product is CASSGTGTVEKLFF.

This chain uses TRBV30 with TRBJ2-1; 12 bases are a match to TRBD2. CDR3 length equals 16 residues. V lost 0 bases and J lost 2; bases outside the gene matches: 2. Germline CDR1 and CDR2: GTSNPN and SVGIG (reference sequence). Here the CDR3 reads CAWSVPSGGAYNEQFF. The CDR3 coding sequence is TGTGCCTGGAGTGTACCTAGCGGGGGGGCCTACAATGAGCAGTTCTTC.

This clone was seen a single time. The chain links TRBV2 to TRBJ2-3, with 8 bases matching TRBD2. With V trimmed by 6 bases and J by 3 bases, 8 bases remained unmatched. The germline V gene has CDR1 SNHLY and CDR2 FYNNEI. The length of the CDR3 is 15 residues. In nucleotides, the CDR3 is TGTGCCAGCAGGACCCCCGGGGGGGATACAGATACGCAGTATTTT. The encoded protein is CASRTPGGDTDTQYF. The entire variable domain, with the rest obtained from reference TRBV2 and TRBJ2-3, is as follows: EPEVTQTPSHQVTQMGQEVILRCVPISNHLYFYWYRQILGQKVEFLVSFYNNEISEKSEIFDDQFSVERPDGSNFTLKIRSTKLEDSAMYFCASRTPGGDTDTQYFGPGTRLTVL.

The rearrangement links TRBV29-1 to TRBJ2-7; D may be TRBD1 (6 bases). Per germline, CDR1 SQVTM and CDR2 ANQGSEA. Trimming shortened V by 4 bases and J by 5 bases, and 9 bases separated the two germline ends. The CDR3 runs to 11 residues. The CDR3 coding sequence is TGCAGCGTTGTGTGGGGGCACGAGCAGTACTTC. This translates into CSVVWGHEQYF.

The chain recombines TRBV5-8 with TRBJ1-1; D is possibly TRBD1 (5 bases). V lost 3 bases and J 7 bases, leaving 13 bases between the germline ends. CDR1 and CDR2 (germline): SGHTS, YDEGEE. The CDR3 consists of 13 residues. CDR3 DNA: TGTGCCAGCAGCTCGGGGGTGGCGGGTGAAGCTTTCTTT. As protein: CASSSGVAGEAFF.

This chain uses TRBV5-1 with TRBJ2-1; TRBD2 is a possible D gene (6 bases). The V gene's germline CDR1 is SGHRS and CDR2 YFSETQ. The CDR3 is made up of 16 amino acids. Trimming took off 5 bases at V and 0 bases at J, with 15 bases between the two ends. CDR3 DNA: TGCGCCAGCAGTCCCCTGGGGGGATTCTCCTACAATGAGCAGTTCTTC. It yields the protein CASSPLGGFSYNEQFF.

This chain links TRBV6-5 with TRBJ2-3, with D uncertain. Between the trimmed V and J ends, which lost 2 bases and 2 bases, there was a span of 8 bases. Germline V CDR1 and CDR2: MNHEY, SVGAGI. This CDR3 has 14 residues. DNA for the CDR3: TGTGCCAGCAGTTACATGGAGAACACAGATACGCAGTATTTT. Protein sequence: CASSYMENTDTQYF.

The chain couples TRBV7-3 to TRBJ2-5; no clear D gene. The DNA end is a closer match to TRBJ2-7, so the J assignment may be wrong. This CDR3 contains 13 residues. CDR1 and CDR2 from the germline V gene are SGHTA and FQGTGA. This CDR3 reads CASSLKSAAEQYF. CDR3 nucleotides: TGTGCCAGCAGCTTAAAGAGCGCGGCCGAGCAGTACTTC.